The sequence of this T cell receptor (beta chain) was determined in a study of cytomegalovirus exposure and HLA in healthy donors. Turning to the study itself: Drawn from HLA-typed donors, tens of millions of unique TCRs were held in an early data release.

At collection, donors were nominally healthy, but unrecorded immune exposures were probable. Trimming shortened V by 4 bases and J by 2 bases, and 9 bases separated the two germline ends. In germline, CDR1 is SQVTM, CDR2 ANQGSEA. The CDR3 extends over 13 amino acids. The PCR had 60 Vbeta and 13 Jbeta primers. Only in-frame clones appear in the TCRdb table, and some are missing; sequencing was by immunoSEQ multiplex PCR. The sample shows nearly 110,000 clones, roughly 71% of them seen only once. Input material: PBMCs. This TCR was recovered from a male donor in good health and CMV-seropositive. The J gene is TRBJ2-1, the V gene TRBV29-1; D is unclear. CDR3 in amino acids: CSVGAQPYNEQFF. For the CDR3, the DNA is TGCAGCGTTGGCGCACAGCCCTACAATGAGCAGTTCTTC.